What follows is one T cell receptor beta chain and its context. Its specificity is unknown. The data stem from a study of T cell responses to AZD1222 COVID-19 vaccine. Points from the study as a whole: Dominant at 160-218 and 743-854, vaccine-associated CD4 TCRs also spanned spike. No repertoire was sampled before or during the peak T cell response, only after it.

Clones were sequenced by immunoSEQ multiplex PCR, and TCRdb holds only the in-frame ones, with some missing. The table has 130,000 or so clones, just over 90% seen once. The receptor was isolated from an adult in good health. Sequencing was performed on peripheral blood, taken on day 0 of AZD1222 vaccination.

The CDR3 reads CASSYSNQGIYGYTF. The CDR3 DNA reads TGTGCCAGCAGTTACTCTAACCAGGGGATTTATGGCTACACCTTC. The chain employs TRBV6-5 and TRBJ1-2; D might be TRBD1 (6 bases). Germline CDR1 and CDR2: MNHEY and SVGAGI. V lost 0 bases to trimming and J lost 5 bases, with 13 bases between them. The CDR3 length is 15 residues.